This TCR beta chain comes out of a study of OX40 agonist ivuxolimab in advanced cancers. About the research overall: Partial responses were recorded for three patients, including one with hepatocellular carcinoma and two with cutaneous melanoma. Overall study results and limits: Low normalized clonal expansion also occurred in some nonresponding patients. Expansion of clones was among the lowest in partial responders at 0.1-3.0 mg/kg.

Libraries were prepared by immunoSEQ multiplex PCR; TCRdb keeps only in-frame clonotypes and omits some of them. The sample holds 6,000 to 6,500 clones, approximately 70% seen once. With regard to this clone: The antigen is not known.

CDR3 length: 13 residues. Trimming shortened V by 4 bases and J by 3 bases, and 6 bases separated the two germline ends. Germline assignment: CDR1 MNHEY and CDR2 SMNVEV (reference sequence). Material: CD4+ or CD8+ T cells sorted from blood, obtained in a trial of the OX40 agonist ivuxolimab. This receptor was obtained from an adult with an advanced solid tumor such as melanoma, head and neck, liver or kidney cancer. The chain combines TRBV27 with TRBJ1-4, with a tentative D call TRBD1 (5 bases). The DNA of the CDR3 is TGTGCCAGCAGTTGGGGGGCTAATGAAAAACTGTTTTTT. Its protein is CASSWGANEKLFF.